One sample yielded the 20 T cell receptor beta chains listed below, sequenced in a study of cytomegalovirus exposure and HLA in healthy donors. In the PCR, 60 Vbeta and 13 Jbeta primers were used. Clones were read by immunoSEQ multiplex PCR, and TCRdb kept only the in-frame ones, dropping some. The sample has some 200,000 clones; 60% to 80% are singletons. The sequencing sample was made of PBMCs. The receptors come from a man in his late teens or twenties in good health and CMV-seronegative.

The DNA of the CDR3 is TGCAGCGTTGAAATCCAGGGGGCCCCCTTGGGAAACACCATATATTTT. Translation gives CSVEIQGAPLGNTIYF. The chain has TRBV29-1 and TRBJ1-3; 8 bases fit TRBD1. Germline lookup yields CDR1 SQVTM and CDR2 ANQGSEA. With V trimmed by 2 bases and J by 4 bases, 10 bases remained unmatched. CDR3 length: 16 residues.

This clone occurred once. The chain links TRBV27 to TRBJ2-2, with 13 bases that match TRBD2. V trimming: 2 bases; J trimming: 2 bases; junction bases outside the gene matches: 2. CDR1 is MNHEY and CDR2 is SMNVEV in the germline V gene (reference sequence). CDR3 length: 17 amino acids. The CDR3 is CASSLGTSGTNTGELFF. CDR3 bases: TGTGCCAGCAGTTTAGGGACTAGCGGGACCAACACCGGGGAGCTGTTTTTT.

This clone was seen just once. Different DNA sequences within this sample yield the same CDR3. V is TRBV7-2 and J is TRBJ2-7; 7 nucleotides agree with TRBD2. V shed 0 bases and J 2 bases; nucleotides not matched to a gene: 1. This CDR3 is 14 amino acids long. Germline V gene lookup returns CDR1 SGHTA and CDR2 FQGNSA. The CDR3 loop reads CASSLAGGTYEQYF. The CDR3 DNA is TGTGCCAGCAGCTTAGCCGGGGGGACCTACGAGCAGTACTTC. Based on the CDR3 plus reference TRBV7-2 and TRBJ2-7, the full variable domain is GAGVSQSPSNKVTEKGKDVELRCDPISGHTALYWYRQSLGQGLEFLIYFQGNSAPDKSGLPSDRFSAERTGGSVSTLTIQRTQQEDSAVYLCASSLAGGTYEQYFGPGTRLTVT.

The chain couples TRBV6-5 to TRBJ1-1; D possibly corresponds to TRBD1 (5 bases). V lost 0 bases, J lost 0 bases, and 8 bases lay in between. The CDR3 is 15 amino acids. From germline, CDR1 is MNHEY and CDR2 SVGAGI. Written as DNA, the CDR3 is TGTGCCAGCAGTTACTCGGGGGGGATGAACACTGAAGCTTTCTTT. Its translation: CASSYSGGMNTEAFF.

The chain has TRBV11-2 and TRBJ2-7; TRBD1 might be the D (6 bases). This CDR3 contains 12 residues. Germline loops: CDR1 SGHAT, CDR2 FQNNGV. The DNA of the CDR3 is TGTGCCAGCAGCCAGGGATTAGGTGCAGGGGTGGTC. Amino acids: CASSQGLGAGVV.

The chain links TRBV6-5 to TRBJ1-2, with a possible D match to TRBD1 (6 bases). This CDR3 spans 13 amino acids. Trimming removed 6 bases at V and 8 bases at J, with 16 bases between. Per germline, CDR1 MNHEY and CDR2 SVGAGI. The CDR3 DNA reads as TGTGCCAGCAGGATACGGGCGAGGGGGGGCTACACCTTC. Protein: CASRIRARGGYTF.

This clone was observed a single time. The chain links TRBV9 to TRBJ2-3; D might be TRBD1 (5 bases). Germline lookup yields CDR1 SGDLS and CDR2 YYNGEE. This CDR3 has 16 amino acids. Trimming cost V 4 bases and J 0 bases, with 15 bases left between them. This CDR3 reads CASSPRQGPSTDTQYF. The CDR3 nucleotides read TGTGCCAGCAGCCCCCGGCAGGGTCCTAGCACAGATACGCAGTATTTT.

CDR3 in DNA: TGTGCCAGCAGCCAAGTAGATACCTTTAATGAAAAACTGTTTTTT. Translated, it gives CASSQVDTFNEKLFF. This sequence joins TRBV4-2 and TRBJ1-4; D remains ambiguous. Trimming shortened V by 1 base and J by 4 bases, and 10 bases separated the two germline ends. The germline gives CDR1 LGHNA, CDR2 YNFKEQ. This CDR3 is built from 15 residues.

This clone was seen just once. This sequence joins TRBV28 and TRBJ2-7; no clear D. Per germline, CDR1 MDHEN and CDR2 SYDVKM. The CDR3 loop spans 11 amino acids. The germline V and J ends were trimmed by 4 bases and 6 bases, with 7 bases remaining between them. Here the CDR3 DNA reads TGTGCCAGCAGTTCAGGTCGCGAGCAGTACTTC. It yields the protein CASSSGREQYF.

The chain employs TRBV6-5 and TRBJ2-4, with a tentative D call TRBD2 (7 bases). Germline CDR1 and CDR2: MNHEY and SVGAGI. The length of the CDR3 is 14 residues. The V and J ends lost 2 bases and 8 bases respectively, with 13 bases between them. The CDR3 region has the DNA TGTGCCAGCAGTTACGGCGGGGGCGGCGACATTCAGTACTTC. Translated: CASSYGGGGDIQYF.

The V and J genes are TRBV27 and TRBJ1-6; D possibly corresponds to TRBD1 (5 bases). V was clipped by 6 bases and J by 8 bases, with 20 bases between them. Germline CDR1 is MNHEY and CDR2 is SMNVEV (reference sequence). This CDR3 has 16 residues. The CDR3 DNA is TGTGCCAGCAGCCCCGGGACCCTGGGGGGATATTCACCCCTCCACTTT. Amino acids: CASSPGTLGGYSPLHF.

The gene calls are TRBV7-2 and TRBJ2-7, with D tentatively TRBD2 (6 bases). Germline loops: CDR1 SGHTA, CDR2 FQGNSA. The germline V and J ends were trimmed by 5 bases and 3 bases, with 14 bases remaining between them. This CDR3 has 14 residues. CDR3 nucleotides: TGTGCCAGCAGCCCTCGACTAGTGAGCTACGAGCAGTACTTC. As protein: CASSPRLVSYEQYF.

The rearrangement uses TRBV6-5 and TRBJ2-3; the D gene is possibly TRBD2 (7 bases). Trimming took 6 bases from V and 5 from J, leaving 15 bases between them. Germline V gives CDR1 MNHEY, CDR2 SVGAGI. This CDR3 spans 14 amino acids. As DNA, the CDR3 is TGTGCCAGCAGGACGGGGGGCGGAGGAGATACGCAGTATTTT. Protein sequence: CASRTGGGGDTQYF.

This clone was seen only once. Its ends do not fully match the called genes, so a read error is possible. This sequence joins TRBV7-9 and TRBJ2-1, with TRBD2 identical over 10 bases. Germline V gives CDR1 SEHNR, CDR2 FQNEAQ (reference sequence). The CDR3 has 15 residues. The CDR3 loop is CSSSLALAGHNEQFF. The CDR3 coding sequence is TGTTCCAGCAGCTTAGCACTAGCGGGACACAATGAGCAGTTCTTC.

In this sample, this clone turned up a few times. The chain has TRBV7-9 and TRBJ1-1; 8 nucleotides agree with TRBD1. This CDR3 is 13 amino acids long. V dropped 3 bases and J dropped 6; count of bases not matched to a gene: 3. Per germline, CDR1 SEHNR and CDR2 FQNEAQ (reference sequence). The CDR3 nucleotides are TGTGCCAGCAGCTTCGACAGGGGCTCTGAAGCTTTCTTT. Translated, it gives CASSFDRGSEAFF.

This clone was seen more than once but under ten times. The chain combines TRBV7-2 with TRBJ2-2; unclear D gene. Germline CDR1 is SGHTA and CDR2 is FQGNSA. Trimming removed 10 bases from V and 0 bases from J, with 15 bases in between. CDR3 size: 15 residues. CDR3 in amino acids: CATRHSGSNTGELFF. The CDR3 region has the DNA TGTGCCACCCGCCATTCCGGGTCGAACACCGGGGAGCTGTTTTTT.

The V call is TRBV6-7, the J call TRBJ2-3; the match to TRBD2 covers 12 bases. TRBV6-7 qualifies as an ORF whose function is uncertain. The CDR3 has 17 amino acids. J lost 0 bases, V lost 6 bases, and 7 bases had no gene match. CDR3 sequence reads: CASSRTSGELSTDTQYF. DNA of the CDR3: TGTGCCAGCAGCCGGACTAGCGGGGAACTTAGCACAGATACGCAGTATTTT.

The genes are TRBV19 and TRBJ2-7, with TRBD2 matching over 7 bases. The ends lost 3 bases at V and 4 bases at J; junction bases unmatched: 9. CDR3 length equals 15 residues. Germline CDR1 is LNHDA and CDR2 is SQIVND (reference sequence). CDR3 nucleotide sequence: TGTGCCAGTAGTATTCTCGGGGGGTCCGGATACGAGCAGTACTTC. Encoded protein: CASSILGGSGYEQYF.

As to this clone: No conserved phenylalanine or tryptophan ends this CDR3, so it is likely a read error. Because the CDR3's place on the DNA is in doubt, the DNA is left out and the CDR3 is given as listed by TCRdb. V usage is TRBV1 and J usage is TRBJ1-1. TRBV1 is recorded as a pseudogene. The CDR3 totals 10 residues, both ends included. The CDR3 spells CTSNALENRP.

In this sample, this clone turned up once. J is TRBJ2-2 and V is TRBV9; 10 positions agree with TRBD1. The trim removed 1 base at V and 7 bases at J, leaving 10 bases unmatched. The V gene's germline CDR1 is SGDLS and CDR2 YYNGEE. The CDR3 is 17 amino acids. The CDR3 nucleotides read TGTGCCAGCAGCGTAACTCCGGGACAGGGGTTTGGCGGGGAGCTGTTTTTT. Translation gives CASSVTPGQGFGGELFF.